This T cell receptor beta chain derives from a study of blood T cell repertoires in COVID-19. Profiled with immunoSEQ multiplex PCR; TCRdb holds only in-frame clones, not every one. The table lists roughly 250,000 clones, 70% to 90% of them singletons. What was sequenced was peripheral blood. This sequence originates from a middle-aged woman who had recovered from COVID-19.

CDR3 nucleotide sequence: TGTGCCAGTAGGGAACAGGGCAGAAAAGATACGCAGTATTTT. Protein product: CASREQGRKDTQYF. The chain couples TRBV19 to TRBJ2-3; tentatively, D is TRBD1 (6 bases). The CDR3 extends over 14 amino acids. The ends were cut back, 6 bases at V and 5 bases at J, with 15 bases in the middle. Germline V gene data show CDR1 as LNHDA and CDR2 as SQIVND (reference sequence).